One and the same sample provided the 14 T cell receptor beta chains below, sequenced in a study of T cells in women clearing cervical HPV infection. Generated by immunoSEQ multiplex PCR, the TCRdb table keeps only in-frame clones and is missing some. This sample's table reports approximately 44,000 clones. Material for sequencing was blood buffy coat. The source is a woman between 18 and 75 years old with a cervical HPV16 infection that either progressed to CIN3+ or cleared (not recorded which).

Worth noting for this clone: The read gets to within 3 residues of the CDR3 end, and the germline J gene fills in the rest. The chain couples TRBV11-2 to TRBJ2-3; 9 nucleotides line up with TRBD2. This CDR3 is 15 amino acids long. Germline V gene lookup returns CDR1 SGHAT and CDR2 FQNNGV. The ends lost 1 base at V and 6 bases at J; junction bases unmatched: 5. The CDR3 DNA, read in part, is TGTGCCAGCAGCTTAGGGCGGGGGGGCAGCGATACG. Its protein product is CASSLGRGGSDT. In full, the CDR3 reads CASSLGRGGSDTQYF.

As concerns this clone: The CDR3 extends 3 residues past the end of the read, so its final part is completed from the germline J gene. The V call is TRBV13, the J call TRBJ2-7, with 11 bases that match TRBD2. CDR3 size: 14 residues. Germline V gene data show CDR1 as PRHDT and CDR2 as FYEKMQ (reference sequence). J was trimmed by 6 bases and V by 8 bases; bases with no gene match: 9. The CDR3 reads CASRTSGSRGEQYF. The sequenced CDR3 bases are TGTGCCAGCCGAACTAGCGGGAGTCGGGGCGAG.

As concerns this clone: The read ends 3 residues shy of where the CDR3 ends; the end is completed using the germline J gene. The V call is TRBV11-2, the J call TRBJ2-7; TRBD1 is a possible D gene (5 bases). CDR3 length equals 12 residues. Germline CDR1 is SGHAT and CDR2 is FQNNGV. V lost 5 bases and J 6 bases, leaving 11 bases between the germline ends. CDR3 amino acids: CASSPNRFEQYF. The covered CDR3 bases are TGTGCCAGCAGCCCCAACAGGTTCGAG.

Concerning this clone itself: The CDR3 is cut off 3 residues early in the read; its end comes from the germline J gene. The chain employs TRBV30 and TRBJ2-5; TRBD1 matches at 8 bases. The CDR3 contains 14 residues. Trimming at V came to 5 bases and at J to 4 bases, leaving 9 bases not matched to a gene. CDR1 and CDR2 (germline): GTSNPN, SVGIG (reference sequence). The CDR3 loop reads CAWDRGEFGETQYF. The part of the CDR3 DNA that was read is TGTGCCTGGGACAGGGGAGAGTTTGGAGAGACC. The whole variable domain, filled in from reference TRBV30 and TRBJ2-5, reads SQTIHQWPATLVQPVGSPLSLECTVEGTSNPNLYWYRQAAGRGLQLLFYSVGIGQISSEVPQNLSASRPQDRQFILSSKKLLLSDSGFYLCAWDRGEFGETQYFGPGTRLLVL.

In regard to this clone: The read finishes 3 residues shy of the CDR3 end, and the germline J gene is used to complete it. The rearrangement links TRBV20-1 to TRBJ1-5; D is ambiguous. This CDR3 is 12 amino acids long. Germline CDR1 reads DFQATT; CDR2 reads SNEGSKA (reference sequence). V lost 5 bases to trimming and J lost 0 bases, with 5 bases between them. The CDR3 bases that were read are TGCAGTGCTCGCAGTAGCAATCAGCCC. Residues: CSARSSNQP. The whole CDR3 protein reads CSARSSNQPQHF.

The CDR3 is CASSPGLADTQYF. The sequenced part of the CDR3 DNA is TGTGCCAGCAGCCCTGGGCTAGCGGATACC. The chain links TRBV6-2 or TRBV6-3 to TRBJ2-5, with TRBD2 matching 7 bases. The observed sequence ends 3 residues before the CDR3 terminus, with the missing tail filled in from the germline J gene. The CDR3 has 13 residues. Germline assignment: CDR1 MNHEY and CDR2 SVGEGT.

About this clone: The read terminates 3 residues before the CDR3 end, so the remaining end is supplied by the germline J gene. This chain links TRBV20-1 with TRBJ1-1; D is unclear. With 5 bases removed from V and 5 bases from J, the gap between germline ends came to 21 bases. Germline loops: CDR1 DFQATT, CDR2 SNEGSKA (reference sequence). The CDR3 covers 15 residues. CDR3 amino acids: CSAFEGIGARTEAFF. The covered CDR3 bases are TGCAGTGCTTTTGAGGGCATAGGAGCTCGGACTGAA.

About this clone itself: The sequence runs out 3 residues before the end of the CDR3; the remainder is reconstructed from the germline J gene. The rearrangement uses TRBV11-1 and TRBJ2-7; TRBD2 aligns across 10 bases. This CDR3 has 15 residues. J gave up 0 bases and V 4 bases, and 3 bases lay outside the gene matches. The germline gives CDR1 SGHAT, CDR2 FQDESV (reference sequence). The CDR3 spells CASSSGTSVSYEQYF. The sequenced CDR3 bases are TGTGCCAGCAGCTCCGGGACTAGCGTCTCCTACGAG. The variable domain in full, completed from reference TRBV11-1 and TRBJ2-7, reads EAEVAQSPRYKITEKSQAVAFWCDPISGHATLYWYRQILGQGPELLVQFQDESVVDDSQLPKDRFSAERLKGVDSTLKIQPAELGDSAMYLCASSSGTSVSYEQYFGPGTRLTVT.

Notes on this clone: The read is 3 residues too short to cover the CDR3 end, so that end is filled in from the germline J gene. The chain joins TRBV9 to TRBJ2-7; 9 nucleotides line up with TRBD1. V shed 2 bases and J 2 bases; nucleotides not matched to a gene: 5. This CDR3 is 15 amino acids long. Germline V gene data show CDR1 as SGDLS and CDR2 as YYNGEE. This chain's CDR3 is CASSVETGGTYEQYF. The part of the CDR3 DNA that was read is TGTGCCAGCAGCGTCGAGACAGGGGGAACCTACGAG.

Incomplete CDR3 DNA: TGCAGTGCTAGAGATAGCGGGGGTAGCACAGATACG. Its protein product is CSARDSGGSTDT. The entire CDR3 sequence reads CSARDSGGSTDTQYF. The chain carries TRBV20-1 and TRBJ2-3; TRBD2 matches at 9 bases. The CDR3 end lies 3 residues beyond the end of the read and is filled in from the germline J gene. With 0 bases clipped from V and 0 bases from J, the junction kept 1 base outside the gene matches. The length of the CDR3 is 15 residues. CDR1 is DFQATT, CDR2 SNEGSKA, per germline (reference sequence).

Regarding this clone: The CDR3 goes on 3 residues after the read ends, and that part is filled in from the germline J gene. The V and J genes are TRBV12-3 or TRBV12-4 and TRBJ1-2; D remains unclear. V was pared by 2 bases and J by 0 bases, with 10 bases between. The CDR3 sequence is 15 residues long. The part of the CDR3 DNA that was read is TGTGCCAGCAGTTTAAGGGTCGGCCCTAACTATGGC. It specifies CASSLRVGPNYG. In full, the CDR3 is CASSLRVGPNYGYTF.

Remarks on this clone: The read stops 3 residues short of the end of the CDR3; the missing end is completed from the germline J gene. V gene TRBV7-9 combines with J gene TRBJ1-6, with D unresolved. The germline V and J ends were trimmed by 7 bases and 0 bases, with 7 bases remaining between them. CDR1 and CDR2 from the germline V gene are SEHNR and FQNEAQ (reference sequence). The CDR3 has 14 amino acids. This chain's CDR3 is CASKQSSYNSPLHF. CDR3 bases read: TGTGCCAGCAAACAGAGCTCCTATAATTCACCC.

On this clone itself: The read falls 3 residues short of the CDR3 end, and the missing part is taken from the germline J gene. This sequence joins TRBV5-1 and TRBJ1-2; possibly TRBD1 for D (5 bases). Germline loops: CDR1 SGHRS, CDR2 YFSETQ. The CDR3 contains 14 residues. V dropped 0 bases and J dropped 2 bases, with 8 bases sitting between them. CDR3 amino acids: CASSLDQGNYGYTF. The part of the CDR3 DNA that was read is TGCGCCAGCAGCTTGGACCAGGGCAACTATGGC.

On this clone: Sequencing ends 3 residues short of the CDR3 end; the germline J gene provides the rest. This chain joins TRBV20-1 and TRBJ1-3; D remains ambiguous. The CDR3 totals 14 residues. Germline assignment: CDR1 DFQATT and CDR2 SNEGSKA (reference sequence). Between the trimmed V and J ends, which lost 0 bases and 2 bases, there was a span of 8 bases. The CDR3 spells CSAREAETGNTIYF. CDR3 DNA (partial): TGCAGTGCTAGAGAGGCAGAGACTGGAAACACC.